The subject of this entry is one T cell receptor beta chain. The V gene's germline CDR1 is MNHEY and CDR2 SVGAGI. The CDR3 has 15 amino acids. With 2 bases clipped from V and 4 bases from J, the junction kept 5 bases outside the gene matches. The data belong to a study of blood T cell repertoires in COVID-19. Turning to the study itself: The samples span acute and convalescent COVID-19 from the United States, Italy and Spain. PBMCs, B-cell-depleted T cells, or T cells were the source of the cDNA or gDNA that made up the material.

How the authors handled the data: By means of reference gene primer amplification, nucleated cell counts were estimated. Some clones are missing from TCRdb's copy, which holds only in-frame ones; the method was immunoSEQ multiplex PCR. That table supplies the V and J calls and clone size; D and trimming were determined from the DNA. The sample holds approximately 150,000 clones, about 86% seen once. V and J are TRBV6-5 and TRBJ1-5; TRBD1 agrees at 7 bases. The sequence was collected from a middle-aged man with acute COVID-19. The sequencing sample was made of PBMCs or T cells enriched from blood (not recorded which). The chain's CDR3 is CASSYTGDGNQPQHF. CDR3 coding DNA: TGTGCCAGCAGTTACACAGGGGACGGAAATCAGCCCCAGCATTTT.